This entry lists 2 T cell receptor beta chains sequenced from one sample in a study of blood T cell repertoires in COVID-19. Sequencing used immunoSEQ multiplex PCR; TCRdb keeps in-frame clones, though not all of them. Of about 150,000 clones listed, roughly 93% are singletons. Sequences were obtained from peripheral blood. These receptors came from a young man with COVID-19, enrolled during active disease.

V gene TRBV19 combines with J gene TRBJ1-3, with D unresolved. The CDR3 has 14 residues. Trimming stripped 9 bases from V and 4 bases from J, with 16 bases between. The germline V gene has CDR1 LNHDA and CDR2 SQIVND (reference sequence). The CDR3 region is CASHVPVVGNTIYF. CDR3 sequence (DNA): TGTGCCAGCCACGTCCCGGTGGTCGGAAACACCATATATTTT. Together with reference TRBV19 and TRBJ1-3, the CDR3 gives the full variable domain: DGGITQSPKYLFRKEGQNVTLSCEQNLNHDAMYWYRQDPGQGLRLIYYSQIVNDFQKGDIAEGYSVSREKKESFPLTVTSAQKNPTAFYLCASHVPVVGNTIYFGEGSWLTVV.

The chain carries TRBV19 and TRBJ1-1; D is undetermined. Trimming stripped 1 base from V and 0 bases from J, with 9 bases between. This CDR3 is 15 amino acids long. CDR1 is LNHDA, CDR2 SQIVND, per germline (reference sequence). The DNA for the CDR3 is TGTGCCAGTAGTATAGGGCCAGGCGTGAACACTGAAGCTTTCTTT. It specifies CASSIGPGVNTEAFF.